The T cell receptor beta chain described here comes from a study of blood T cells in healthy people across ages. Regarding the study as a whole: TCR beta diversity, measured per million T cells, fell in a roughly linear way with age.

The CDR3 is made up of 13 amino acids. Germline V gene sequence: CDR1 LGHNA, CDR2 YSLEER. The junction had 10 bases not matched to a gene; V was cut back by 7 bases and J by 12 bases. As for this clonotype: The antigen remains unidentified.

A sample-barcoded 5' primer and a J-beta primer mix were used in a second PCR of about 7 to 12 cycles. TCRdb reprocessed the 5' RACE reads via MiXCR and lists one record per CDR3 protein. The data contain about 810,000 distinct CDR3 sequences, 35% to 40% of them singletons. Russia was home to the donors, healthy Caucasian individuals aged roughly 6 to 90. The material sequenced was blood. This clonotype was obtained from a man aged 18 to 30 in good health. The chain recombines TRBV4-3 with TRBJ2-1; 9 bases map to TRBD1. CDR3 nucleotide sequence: TGCGCCAGCATCCAGCAGACAGGGGGAGTGCAGTTCTTC. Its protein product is CASIQQTGGVQFF.